The 25 T cell receptor beta chains in this list originate from one sample, sequenced in a study of blood T cells in healthy people across ages. Alongside a J-beta primer mix, a sample-barcoded 5' primer served in a second PCR lasting roughly 7 to 11 cycles. Each CDR3 protein is one row after TCRdb ran MiXCR on the 5' RACE reads. The sample has about a million distinct CDR3 sequences; around 54% are singletons. Sequencing was done on a sample of blood. These receptor sequences come from a woman aged 60-70 years in good health.

This clonotype was counted a few times. V usage is TRBV3-1 and J usage is TRBJ1-2; 9 bases match TRBD1. Germline CDR1 is LGHDT and CDR2 is YNNKEL (reference sequence). Losses at the gene ends were 5 bases for V and 2 bases for J; bases not matched to a gene: 6. The CDR3 has 15 amino acids. The DNA for the CDR3 is TGTGCCAGCAGCTTCCGGACAGGGGCGAACTATGGCTACACCTTC. Amino acids: CASSFRTGANYGYTF.

This clonotype was recorded a few times. The chain couples TRBV27 to TRBJ2-7; D gene uncertain. The germline V gene encodes CDR1 MNHEY and CDR2 SMNVEV (reference sequence). This CDR3 region has 14 residues. V lost 5 bases and J 2 bases, leaving 13 bases between the germline ends. The CDR3 DNA follows: TGTGCCAGCAGTACCTCCGTAGGGACCTACGAGCAGTACTTC. Protein product: CASSTSVGTYEQYF.

V usage is TRBV4-1 and J usage is TRBJ2-5; TRBD2 matches at 9 bases. The CDR3 consists of 16 residues. Germline lookup yields CDR1 MGHRA and CDR2 YSYEKL. V lost 0 bases, J lost 1 base, and 3 bases stayed unmatched. CDR3 sequence: CASSQDSSGAQETQYF. CDR3 bases: TGCGCCAGCAGCCAAGATTCTAGCGGGGCCCAAGAGACCCAGTACTTC.

This clonotype turned up a few times. V is TRBV4-1 and J is TRBJ1-2, with D perhaps TRBD1 (5 bases). CDR3 length equals 14 residues. Germline lookup yields CDR1 MGHRA and CDR2 YSYEKL. Trimming took off 3 bases at V and 0 bases at J, with 8 bases between the two ends. DNA for the CDR3: TGCGCCAGCAGCCAGAGGGGATCTAACTATGGCTACACCTTC. It encodes CASSQRGSNYGYTF.

CDR3 amino acids: CASSGEQADTQYF. The DNA for the CDR3 is TGTGCCAGCAGTGGGGAGCAGGCAGATACGCAGTATTTT. The chain employs TRBV28 and TRBJ2-3; the D gene is possibly TRBD2 (5 bases). This CDR3 has 13 amino acids. CDR1 MDHEN and CDR2 SYDVKM come from the germline V gene. V was trimmed by 5 bases and J by 4 bases, leaving 10 bases between them.

The chain has TRBV7-3 and TRBJ2-1; TRBD2 agrees at 7 bases. Germline V CDR1 and CDR2: SGHTA, FQGTGA. The CDR3 extends over 14 amino acids. Trimming took 5 bases from V and 3 from J; bases not matched to a gene: 4. The CDR3 sequence: CASSPGLRYNEQFF. In DNA, the CDR3 is TGTGCCAGCAGCCCGGGACTACGCTACAATGAGCAGTTCTTC.

The rearrangement links TRBV5-5 to TRBJ1-2, with a possible D match to TRBD1 (5 bases). Germline V gene sequence: CDR1 SGHKS, CDR2 YYEKEE (reference sequence). The ends were cut back, 4 bases at V and 12 bases at J, with 25 bases in the middle. The CDR3 length is 15 residues. The DNA for the CDR3 is TGTGCCAGCAGCCCAAATGGGGGAAGTAAATACGGCCACACCTTC. This gives the protein CASSPNGGSKYGHTF.

This chain connects TRBV6-5 to TRBJ2-4; D may match TRBD1 or TRBD2 (5 bases each). The V end lost 6 bases, the J end lost 1 base, and 10 bases lay between the germline ends. This CDR3 region has 14 residues. Germline V gene sequence: CDR1 MNHEY, CDR2 SVGAGI. The DNA of the CDR3 is TGTGCCAGCAGAGCGGACAACGCCAAAAACATTCAGTACTTC. Translating it yields CASRADNAKNIQYF.

The chain uses TRBV7-2 and TRBJ1-2, with D hard to call. CDR1 is SGHTA, CDR2 FQGNSA, per germline. Trimming removed 2 bases from V and 4 bases from J, with 8 bases in between. This CDR3 contains 13 residues. CDR3 loop: CASSLPSSYGYTF. As DNA, the CDR3 is TGTGCCAGCAGCTTACCCAGCTCCTATGGCTACACCTTC.

The gene calls are TRBV30 and TRBJ2-7; weak D call: TRBD1 (6 bases). Germline V gene sequence: CDR1 GTSNPN, CDR2 SVGIG (reference sequence). There are 13 residues in the CDR3. Trimming left V 0 bases short and J 3 bases short, with 9 bases between. This CDR3 reads CAWSVQGGYEQYF. DNA of the CDR3: TGTGCCTGGAGTGTACAGGGTGGCTACGAGCAGTACTTC.

The chain recombines TRBV20-1 with TRBJ1-6, with 11 bases identical to TRBD1. With V trimmed by 4 bases and J by 7 bases, 3 bases remained unmatched. Germline CDR1 DFQATT, CDR2 SNEGSKA (reference sequence). The CDR3 runs to 14 residues. The CDR3 spells CSATGDRGNSPLHF. DNA of the CDR3: TGCAGTGCTACTGGGGACAGGGGGAATTCACCCCTCCACTTT.

The sample holds one count of this clonotype. The chain joins TRBV5-1 to TRBJ2-1, with 8 bases identical to TRBD2. V shed 1 base, J shed 0 bases, and the junction held 3 bases outside the gene matches. CDR3 length: 16 amino acids. Per germline, CDR1 SGHRS and CDR2 YFSETQ. The CDR3 sequence is CASSLSGSPSYNEQFF. As DNA, the CDR3 is TGCGCCAGCAGCTTGAGCGGGAGCCCCTCCTACAATGAGCAGTTCTTC.

A note on this clonotype: It may be a read error: a sequence one base away is much more abundant. The chain links TRBV29-1 to TRBJ2-1; a possible D gene is TRBD2 (5 bases). V lost 4 bases, J lost 5 bases, and 12 bases lay in between. The CDR3 totals 13 residues. Looked up from germline, CDR1 is SQVTM and CDR2 is ANQGSEA. The CDR3 DNA follows: TGCAGCGTTGGAGGGCAACAGAACAATGAGCAGTTCTTC. Its protein is CSVGGQQNNEQFF.

V usage is TRBV20-1 and J usage is TRBJ2-3, with D unclear. V shed 1 base and J shed 0 bases, with 5 bases lying between them. Germline values: CDR1 DFQATT, CDR2 SNEGSKA (reference sequence). The CDR3 has 13 residues. CDR3 sequence reads: CSARASSTDTQYF. Written as DNA, the CDR3 is TGCAGTGCTAGAGCTTCTAGCACAGATACGCAGTATTTT.

The chain couples TRBV6-2 or TRBV6-3 to TRBJ2-5, with D unclear. The J call may be in error: the DNA end matches TRBJ2-7 better. The CDR3 has 18 amino acids. Germline lookup yields CDR1 MNHEY and CDR2 SVGEGT. The CDR3 loop is CASSYSNGVPPSLYEQYF. The DNA for the CDR3 is TGTGCCAGCAGTTACTCGAATGGGGTTCCTCCCTCACTCTACGAGCAGTACTTC.

This clonotype occurred once. V gene TRBV24-1 combines with J gene TRBJ1-4, with TRBD1 matching over 9 bases. V trimming: 3 bases; J trimming: 0 bases; junction bases outside the gene matches: 7. The length of the CDR3 is 18 residues. Germline V gene sequence: CDR1 KGHDR, CDR2 SFDVKD. The CDR3 reads CATSDAPGQGATNEKLFF. CDR3 in DNA: TGTGCCACCAGTGATGCCCCGGGACAGGGAGCAACTAATGAAAAACTGTTTTTT.

Concerning this clonotype itself: One end of the junction varies from germline; a read error may be responsible. The chain links TRBV5-6 to TRBJ2-2, with D unclear. The V gene's germline CDR1 is SGHDT and CDR2 YYEEEE. This CDR3 spans 13 amino acids. CDR3 sequence reads: CAGSPRNTGELFF. The DNA for the CDR3 is TGTGCCGGCAGCCCTAGAAACACCGGGGAGCTGTTTTTT.

V usage is TRBV7-8 and J usage is TRBJ1-5, with D maybe TRBD1 (6 bases). The CDR3 spans 18 residues. Germline V gives CDR1 SGHVS, CDR2 FQNEAQ. With 3 bases removed from V and 7 bases from J, the gap between germline ends came to 25 bases. In DNA form, the CDR3 reads TGTGCCAGCAGCTTTGGGTCGGGTTTACAGGGTGTTTCGCAGCCCCAGCATTTT. This translates into CASSFGSGLQGVSQPQHF.

The chain recombines TRBV7-9 with TRBJ2-3, with D tentatively TRBD2 (7 bases). Per germline, CDR1 SEHNR and CDR2 FQNEAQ (reference sequence). CDR3 size: 15 residues. Trimming cost V 4 bases and J 6 bases, with 17 bases left between them. This chain's CDR3 is CASSSRGGGADTQYF. The CDR3, as DNA: TGTGCCAGCAGCTCTAGGGGGGGTGGGGCCGATACGCAGTATTTT.

The chain couples TRBV28 to TRBJ2-1, with TRBD2 matching over 9 bases. Germline lookup yields CDR1 MDHEN and CDR2 SYDVKM. With 1 base clipped from V and 7 bases from J, the junction kept 5 bases outside the gene matches. The CDR3 consists of 15 residues. The CDR3 nucleotides read TGTGCCAGCAGTTTATTTGCGGGAGGGCTGAATGAGCAGTTCTTC. It specifies CASSLFAGGLNEQFF.

This sequence joins TRBV9 and TRBJ2-7, with 9 bases lining up with TRBD2. The CDR3 covers 15 residues. J was trimmed by 3 bases and V by 3 bases; bases with no gene match: 7. Germline CDR1 and CDR2: SGDLS and YYNGEE. The CDR3 here is CASSDPASGNYEQYF. The CDR3 DNA reads as TGTGCCAGCAGCGACCCTGCTAGCGGGAACTACGAGCAGTACTTC.

This clonotype showed up just once. The chain couples TRBV4-1 to TRBJ2-2; the D is unclear. Looked up from germline, CDR1 is MGHRA and CDR2 is YSYEKL. The V gene lost 0 bases and the J gene lost 6 bases, with 8 bases spanning the gap. This CDR3 has 14 amino acids. This CDR3 reads CASSQELTPGELFF. CDR3 bases: TGCGCCAGCAGCCAAGAATTGACCCCCGGGGAGCTGTTTTTT.

This clonotype was detected many times. The chain is built from TRBV7-2 and TRBJ2-7, with 12 bases aligning to TRBD2. Losses at the gene ends were 3 bases for V and 4 bases for J; bases not matched to a gene: 1. Germline V CDR1 and CDR2: SGHTA, FQGNSA. CDR3 length: 14 residues. The DNA of the CDR3 is TGTGCCAGCAGCTTGACTAGCGGGAGATACGAGCAGTACTTC. The encoded protein is CASSLTSGRYEQYF.

In its sample, this clonotype was seen a few times. The J gene is TRBJ2-1, the V gene TRBV7-6; tentatively, D is TRBD2 (5 bases). The germline CDR1 and CDR2 sequences are SGHVS and FNYEAQ. CDR3 length: 16 residues. V shed 3 bases and J shed 0 bases, with 12 bases lying between them. CDR3 sequence reads: CASSLEAVNSYNEQFF. The CDR3 region has the DNA TGTGCCAGCAGCTTGGAGGCAGTCAACTCCTACAATGAGCAGTTCTTC.

V is TRBV7-3 and J is TRBJ2-1, with D possibly TRBD2 on 5 matching bases. CDR3 length: 14 amino acids. Germline CDR1 is SGHTA and CDR2 is FQGTGA. Deletions cut 2 bases from V and 5 bases from J, with 10 bases between. The CDR3 sequence: CASSLDSGNNEQFF. The CDR3 DNA follows: TGTGCCAGCAGCTTAGATTCGGGGAACAATGAGCAGTTCTTC.